The 32 T cell receptor beta chains below were found in one sample sequenced in a study of blood T cell repertoires in COVID-19. The repertoire was sequenced with immunoSEQ multiplex PCR; TCRdb's copy has only in-frame clones and lacks some. The profile covers 150,000 to 200,000 clones, with around four fifths appearing a single time and 10% to 15% taken by the ten largest. Input material: PBMCs or T cells enriched from blood (not recorded which). The receptors were gathered from a woman aged 60 to 75 who had recovered from COVID-19.

The V call is TRBV29-1, the J call TRBJ2-1; 9 nucleotides match TRBD1. The CDR3 sequence is 14 residues long. CDR1 is SQVTM and CDR2 is ANQGSEA in the germline V gene. V lost 5 bases and J lost 7; bases outside the gene matches: 9. The CDR3 here is CSVSPGQGRNEQFF. As DNA, the CDR3 is TGCAGCGTTTCACCGGGACAGGGAAGGAATGAGCAGTTCTTC.

The chain combines TRBV18 with TRBJ1-1; 9 nucleotides agree with TRBD1. The CDR3 loop spans 12 amino acids. With V trimmed by 5 bases and J by 7 bases, 2 bases remained unmatched. Germline V lookup: CDR1 KGHSH, CDR2 LQKENI. The chain's CDR3 is CASSGTGIEAFF. DNA of the CDR3: TGTGCCAGCTCAGGGACAGGGATTGAAGCTTTCTTT.

The chain carries TRBV7-2 and TRBJ1-3; 9 bases match TRBD1. CDR3 length equals 15 residues. The junction had 9 bases not matched to a gene; V was cut back by 5 bases and J by 7 bases. CDR1 and CDR2 (germline): SGHTA, FQGNSA. CDR3 in amino acids: CASSPRGQGGNTIYF. Written as DNA, the CDR3 is TGTGCCAGCAGCCCCCGGGGACAGGGAGGCAACACCATATATTTT.

This rearrangement joins TRBV10-2 to TRBJ2-1, with TRBD2 as a possible D gene (6 bases). The V end lost 8 bases, the J end lost 8 bases, and 10 bases lay between the germline ends. The germline V gene encodes CDR1 WSHSY and CDR2 SAAADI. The CDR3 spans 11 residues. CDR3 nucleotides: TGCGCCAGCGGAGGGACCGATGAGCAGTTCTTC. Its translation is CASGGTDEQFF.

J is TRBJ2-2 and V is TRBV28; D perhaps matches TRBD2 (6 bases). V shed 3 bases and J shed 4 bases, with 18 bases lying between them. The germline V gene encodes CDR1 MDHEN and CDR2 SYDVKM. CDR3 size: 17 residues. For the CDR3, the DNA is TGTGCCAGCAGTTTCCCCACTAGCCCAATTTCCACCGGGGAGCTGTTTTTT. Translation: CASSFPTSPISTGELFF.

The chain uses TRBV7-3 and TRBJ2-7; no clear D gene. V was trimmed by 0 bases and J by 0 bases, leaving 6 bases between them. This CDR3 contains 14 residues. Germline loops: CDR1 SGHTA, CDR2 FQGTGA. In DNA, the CDR3 is TGTGCCAGCAGCTTAACTAGTTCCTCCTACGAGCAGTACTTC. This translates into CASSLTSSSYEQYF.

This sequence joins TRBV5-1 and TRBJ1-1; 10 positions agree with TRBD1. The CDR3 is made up of 13 amino acids. The germline V gene has CDR1 SGHRS and CDR2 YFSETQ. The J segment lost 5 bases and the V segment lost 4 bases, leaving 2 bases of the junction unmatched. CDR3 nucleotides: TGCGCCAGCAGCAGGACAGGGGGTACTGAAGCTTTCTTT. This codes for CASSRTGGTEAFF.

V and J are TRBV7-2 and TRBJ2-4; D may be TRBD1 (6 bases). Trimming removed 3 bases from V and 6 bases from J, with 15 bases in between. CDR1 SGHTA and CDR2 FQGNSA come from the germline V gene. The CDR3 has 15 residues. Written as DNA, the CDR3 is TGTGCCAGCAGCTTCACTTGGGGCAGGGGAAACATTCAGTACTTC. Translating it yields CASSFTWGRGNIQYF. Variable domain in full (rest from reference TRBV7-2 and TRBJ2-4): GAGVSQSPSNKVTEKGKDVELRCDPISGHTALYWYRQSLGQGLEFLIYFQGNSAPDKSGLPSDRFSAERTGGSVSTLTIQRTQQEDSAVYLCASSFTWGRGNIQYFGAGTRLSVL.

The chain carries TRBV12-3 or TRBV12-4 and TRBJ2-4, with no clear D. V was pared by 4 bases and J by 4 bases, with 8 bases between. This CDR3 has 13 amino acids. For the CDR3, the DNA is TGTGCCAGCAGTTCCCCCCAAAAAAACATTCAGTACTTC. Protein sequence: CASSSPQKNIQYF.

The chain recombines TRBV5-4 with TRBJ1-1, with TRBD1 matching 8 bases. Germline assignment: CDR1 SGHNT and CDR2 YYREEE (reference sequence). The junction had 8 bases not matched to a gene; V was cut back by 0 bases and J by 7 bases. This CDR3 is built from 15 residues. CDR3 sequence reads: CASSLAQGAVSEAFF. The CDR3 nucleotides read TGTGCCAGCAGCTTGGCCCAGGGGGCGGTTAGTGAAGCTTTCTTT.

This chain joins TRBV6-1 and TRBJ1-2; weak D call: TRBD1 (6 bases). The CDR3 has 13 amino acids. Germline-derived CDR1 and CDR2 are MNHNS and SASEGT. V lost 3 bases and J 7 bases, leaving 12 bases between the germline ends. The CDR3 DNA sequence: TGTGCCAGCAGTGAGCAGGGGTTCGGTGGCTACACCTTC. Translating gives CASSEQGFGGYTF.

V gene TRBV27 combines with J gene TRBJ1-4; TRBD1 matches at 10 bases. Looked up from germline, CDR1 is MNHEY and CDR2 is SMNVEV (reference sequence). This CDR3 contains 15 residues. V shed 4 bases, J shed 11 bases, and the junction held 10 bases outside the gene matches. This CDR3 reads CASSSWTGGESKLFF. DNA for the CDR3: TGTGCCAGCAGTTCCTGGACAGGGGGGGAATCGAAACTGTTTTTT.

The V and J genes are TRBV27 and TRBJ1-2, with TRBD1 as a possible D gene (6 bases). Germline V CDR1 and CDR2: MNHEY, SMNVEV (reference sequence). This CDR3 has 13 residues. V lost 4 bases and J lost 5, with 11 bases in between. The CDR3 DNA reads TGTGCCAGCAGTTCACAGGGACCTTATGGCTACACCTTC. Encoded protein: CASSSQGPYGYTF.

V usage is TRBV29-1 and J usage is TRBJ2-2, with a weak D call TRBD1 (5 bases). Germline values: CDR1 SQVTM, CDR2 ANQGSEA. Deletions cut 6 bases from V and 6 bases from J, with 23 bases between. The CDR3 runs 16 residues. The CDR3 reads CSVEPLDRVGPGELFF. In DNA, the CDR3 is TGCAGCGTAGAACCCCTCGACAGAGTTGGGCCCGGGGAGCTGTTTTTT.

The CDR3 DNA sequence: TGTGCCAGCAGCGTAGACCCGCGACTGGGAAACACCATATATTTT. It specifies CASSVDPRLGNTIYF. The V and J genes are TRBV9 and TRBJ1-3; D remains ambiguous. Trimming pared 0 bases from V and 4 bases from J, leaving 11 bases between. Germline V lookup: CDR1 SGDLS, CDR2 YYNGEE. This CDR3 has 15 amino acids.

V gene TRBV7-2 combines with J gene TRBJ2-7, with TRBD2 matching 11 bases. The length of the CDR3 is 14 residues. CDR1 is SGHTA, CDR2 FQGNSA, per germline. V trimming: 2 bases; J trimming: 3 bases; junction bases outside the gene matches: 0. This chain's CDR3 is CASSLLAGGYEQYF. CDR3 DNA: TGTGCCAGCAGCTTACTAGCGGGGGGCTACGAGCAGTACTTC.

The J gene is TRBJ1-2, the V gene TRBV5-1, with 9 bases that match TRBD1. Germline CDR1 reads SGHRS; CDR2 reads YFSETQ. J gave up 4 bases and V 4 bases, and 8 bases lay outside the gene matches. The CDR3 is made up of 15 amino acids. This CDR3 reads CASSNKKQGAYGYTF. CDR3 nucleotides: TGCGCCAGCAGCAATAAAAAACAGGGGGCCTATGGCTACACCTTC.

This clone was seen once. The V and J genes are TRBV15 and TRBJ1-1; tentative D call: TRBD1 (5 bases). CDR1 is LNHNV, CDR2 YYDKDF, per germline (reference sequence). V was pared by 5 bases and J by 1 base, with 11 bases between. CDR3 length: 14 amino acids. CDR3 residues: CATSSTRGNTEAFF. In nucleotides, the CDR3 is TGTGCCACCAGCTCTACAAGGGGGAACACTGAAGCTTTCTTT. Full variable domain (missing parts from reference TRBV15 and TRBJ1-1): DAMVIQNPRYQVTQFGKPVTLSCSQTLNHNVMYWYQQKSSQAPKLLFHYYDKDFNNEADTPDNFQSRRPNTSFCFLDIRSPGLGDTAMYLCATSSTRGNTEAFFGQGTRLTVV.

The chain links TRBV5-6 to TRBJ1-2; D might be TRBD1 (6 bases). Trimming took off 1 base at V and 3 bases at J, with 10 bases between the two ends. The CDR3 runs to 14 residues. The germline CDR1 and CDR2 sequences are SGHDT and YYEEEE. CDR3 DNA sequence: TGTGCCAGCAGCTTGCCGGGGGGCTACTATGGCTACACCTTC. It encodes CASSLPGGYYGYTF. Drawing the rest from reference TRBV5-6 and TRBJ1-2, the complete variable domain is DAGVTQSPTHLIKTRGQQVTLRCSPKSGHDTVSWYQQALGQGPQFIFQYYEEEERQRGNFPDRFSGHQFPNYSSELNVNALLLGDSALYLCASSLPGGYYGYTFGSGTRLTVV.

This clone came up once. The chain combines TRBV29-1 with TRBJ2-2; tentatively, D is TRBD1 (6 bases). The CDR3 sequence is 14 residues long. Germline V CDR1 and CDR2: SQVTM, ANQGSEA. V was trimmed by 4 bases and J by 0 bases, leaving 9 bases between them. CDR3 region: CSVARDTNTGELFF. Written as DNA, the CDR3 is TGCAGCGTTGCCAGGGACACGAACACCGGGGAGCTGTTTTTT.

This chain connects TRBV5-1 to TRBJ1-1, with 9 nucleotides matching TRBD1. V dropped 0 bases and J dropped 1; count of bases not matched to a gene: 7. The V gene's germline CDR1 is SGHRS and CDR2 YFSETQ. The CDR3 consists of 17 residues. The chain's CDR3 is CASSLALQGAGNTEAFF. The CDR3 bases are TGCGCCAGCAGCTTGGCCCTACAGGGGGCAGGGAACACTGAAGCTTTCTTT.

The chain is built from TRBV7-2 and TRBJ2-1, with 9 bases that match TRBD2. Unmatched junction bases numbered 14, after V lost 5 bases and J lost 0 bases. Germline CDR1 reads SGHTA; CDR2 reads FQGNSA. This CDR3 comprises 19 residues. In DNA form, the CDR3 reads TGTGCCAGCAGCCAACTAGCGGGTGGATCGGAAAGCTCCTACAATGAGCAGTTCTTC. Protein: CASSQLAGGSESSYNEQFF.

The chain is built from TRBV23-1 and TRBJ1-1, with D unclear. TRBV23-1 is designated an ORF whose function remains uncertain. The length of the CDR3 is 13 residues. Trimming pared 10 bases from V and 0 bases from J, leaving 12 bases between. The CDR3 DNA sequence: TGCGCCACTACGGTAGAAATGAACACTGAAGCTTTCTTT. It yields the protein CATTVEMNTEAFF.

This chain uses TRBV27 with TRBJ1-5, with 7 bases aligning to TRBD1. The V gene's germline CDR1 is MNHEY and CDR2 SMNVEV (reference sequence). This CDR3 is built from 15 residues. Trimming at V came to 2 bases and at J to 6 bases, leaving 7 bases not matched to a gene. Here the CDR3 DNA reads TGTGCCAGCAGTTTAGAAGGGGGCGCGGGTCAGCCCCAGCATTTT. Its translation is CASSLEGGAGQPQHF.

The V gene is TRBV6-1, the J gene TRBJ2-3; 11 positions match TRBD2. The CDR3 has 18 amino acids. The V gene's germline CDR1 is MNHNS and CDR2 SASEGT. The ends lost 0 bases at V and 6 bases at J; junction bases unmatched: 11. The CDR3 DNA reads TGTGCCAGCAGTGAAGCGAGAATACTAGCGGGGGTATACGATACGCAGTATTTT. It yields the protein CASSEARILAGVYDTQYF.

CDR3 in amino acids: CASSLERQGDEQYF. The CDR3 nucleotides are TGCGCCAGCAGCTTGGAGCGCCAGGGCGACGAGCAGTACTTC. The chain employs TRBV5-1 and TRBJ2-7; D possibly corresponds to TRBD1 (5 bases). Germline CDR1 SGHRS, CDR2 YFSETQ. The length of the CDR3 is 14 residues. V was trimmed by 0 bases and J by 5 bases, leaving 12 bases between them.

V is TRBV19 and J is TRBJ1-3, with D perhaps matching TRBD1 (5 bases). The CDR3 covers 14 residues. Germline V gives CDR1 LNHDA, CDR2 SQIVND (reference sequence). The V end was cut by 7 bases, the J end by 5 bases, with 15 bases between. The CDR3 region has the DNA TGTGCCAGTATCCAAGAGCAGGGAAGAAACACCATATATTTT. It encodes CASIQEQGRNTIYF.

This chain uses TRBV5-1 with TRBJ2-3; 10 bases are shared with TRBD1. The CDR3 consists of 18 residues. V gave up 1 base and J gave up 2 bases; unmatched junction bases: 10. Germline-derived CDR1 and CDR2 are SGHRS and YFSETQ. For the CDR3, the DNA is TGCGCCAGCAGCTTGTATGGGACAGGGGTCATATCCACAGATACGCAGTATTTT. Translation gives CASSLYGTGVISTDTQYF.

The sample holds a few counts of this clone. The V call is TRBV6-6, the J call TRBJ1-2; D might be TRBD1 (5 bases). Trimming stripped 4 bases from V and 7 bases from J, with 13 bases between. Germline CDR1 MNHNY, CDR2 SVGAGI (reference sequence). The length of the CDR3 is 13 residues. In nucleotides, the CDR3 is TGTGCCAGCAGTTTCGAGGGGACTGGTGGCTACACCTTC. This translates into CASSFEGTGGYTF.

In its sample, this clone was seen a few times. The chain carries TRBV19 and TRBJ2-2; TRBD2 matches at 7 bases. This CDR3 spans 16 amino acids. Germline V gene sequence: CDR1 LNHDA, CDR2 SQIVND (reference sequence). Trimming took 5 bases from V and 4 from J; bases not matched to a gene: 10. CDR3 amino acids: CASSSQRDRVTGELFF. The CDR3 DNA sequence: TGTGCCAGTAGTTCTCAGCGGGATCGTGTCACCGGGGAGCTGTTTTTT.

The chain is built from TRBV9 and TRBJ2-2; D is undetermined. The CDR3 covers 13 residues. Germline V lookup: CDR1 SGDLS, CDR2 YYNGEE. V lost 2 bases and J lost 5, with 7 bases in between. CDR3 loop: CASSVSVTGELFF. The DNA for the CDR3 is TGTGCCAGCAGCGTTTCAGTTACCGGGGAGCTGTTTTTT.

The chain couples TRBV19 to TRBJ2-2; unclear D gene. Trimming stripped 7 bases from V and 4 bases from J, with 10 bases between. This CDR3 has 13 residues. Germline CDR1 reads LNHDA; CDR2 reads SQIVND (reference sequence). CDR3 amino acids: CASTPVATGELFF. In DNA form, the CDR3 reads TGTGCCAGTACCCCAGTCGCCACCGGGGAGCTGTTTTTT.